The 19 T cell receptor beta chains below all came from one sample that was sequenced in a study of T cells in Graves' hyperthyroidism and ophthalmopathy (dated by TCRdb to the late 2010s). Library method: multiplex PCR. The listed sequencing device is Illumina HiSeq 2000. The TCR beta CDR3 regions were amplified from the RNA transcripts. The first round of RT-PCR for the TCR CDR3 was performed with the HTBI primer set and the Qiagen OneStep RT-PCR kit. TCRdb reanalyzed the raw reads on its own, using fastp at Q25 for trimming and MiXCR for clone calling, and kept in-frame beta chains. Records with the same CDR3 protein are collapsed into one entry carrying the most frequent genes and DNA. This sample gives about 360,000 distinct CDR3 sequences in total; around 14% of them show up just once. Together, the top ten hold around a tenth of the sample. Input material: blood. These receptors all come from a woman aged 18-35 years with Graves' hyperthyroidism.

Ten or more counts support this clonotype. V is TRBV7-4 and J is TRBJ1-1; no definite D call. Between the trimmed V and J ends, which lost 1 base and 3 bases, there was a span of 15 bases. Germline CDR1 SGHVT, CDR2 SQSDAQ. This CDR3 has 16 amino acids. CDR3 region: CASSLVVCQRDTEAFF. The CDR3 DNA follows: TGTGCCAGCAGCTTAGTCGTCTGCCAGCGAGACACTGAAGCTTTCTTT.

In this sample, this clonotype turned up many times. The chain recombines TRBV3-1 with TRBJ2-3; no reliable D call. CDR3 size: 15 residues. Germline V lookup: CDR1 LGHDT, CDR2 YNNKEL (reference sequence). V lost 2 bases to trimming and J lost 2 bases, with 11 bases between them. CDR3 region: CASSQRSQNTDTQYF. The CDR3 DNA is TGTGCCAGCAGCCAAAGATCGCAGAACACAGATACGCAGTATTTT.

As concerns this clonotype: This could be a read error, since a much larger clone is one nucleotide away. This chain connects TRBV12-3 or TRBV12-4 to TRBJ2-3; D gene uncertain. The V and J ends lost 4 bases and 0 bases respectively, with 14 bases between them. This CDR3 has 16 amino acids. The CDR3 spells CASSSLPAPSTDTQYF. For the CDR3, the DNA is TGTGCCAGCAGTTCTCTCCCGGCACCTAGCACAGATACGCAGTATTTT.

Concerning this clonotype: One base away lies a much larger clone, so this may be a sequencing read error. The V call is TRBV6-2 or TRBV6-3, the J call TRBJ1-1, with a tentative D call TRBD1 (5 bases). V gave up 8 bases and J gave up 6 bases, with 10 bases separating them. Looked up from germline, CDR1 is MNHEY and CDR2 is SVGEGT. This CDR3 is 11 amino acids long. CDR3 in DNA: TGTGCCAGCGGGACCCTATCTGAAGCTTTCTTT. Encoded protein: CASGTLSEAFF.

There are many counts of this clonotype. The V and J genes are TRBV4-3 and TRBJ1-1; possible D gene TRBD1, 6 bases. The CDR3 totals 15 residues. Germline V lookup: CDR1 LGHNA, CDR2 YSLEER. The V and J ends lost 0 bases and 1 base respectively, with 9 bases between them. CDR3 nucleotides: TGCGCCAGCAGCCAAGACCCACAGGGGAACACTGAAGCTTTCTTT. Protein: CASSQDPQGNTEAFF.

About this clonotype: A read error may produce the germline difference seen at one junction end. The rearrangement links TRBV7-3 to TRBJ2-7; D is undetermined. The CDR3 is 15 residues long. Germline CDR1 and CDR2: SGHTA and FQGTGA. The CDR3 DNA reads TGTGCCAGCAGCGCAGAGCACGGTGTTGCCTATGAGCAGTACTTC. Protein: CASSAEHGVAYEQYF.

This clonotype was seen at least ten times. The genes are TRBV28 and TRBJ2-5; D tentatively reads TRBD1 or TRBD2 (5 bases each). Trimming took 3 bases from V and 4 from J, leaving 15 bases between them. The length of the CDR3 is 15 residues. Germline V gene lookup returns CDR1 MDHEN and CDR2 SYDVKM. CDR3 DNA: TGTGCCAGCAGTTTTTCGGGGCGCTCCCTAGAGACCCAGTACTTC. This gives the protein CASSFSGRSLETQYF. Full variable domain (missing parts from reference TRBV28 and TRBJ2-5): DVKVTQSSRYLVKRTGEKVFLECVQDMDHENMFWYRQDPGLGLRLIYFSYDVKMKEKGDIPEGYSVSREKKERFSLILESASTNQTSMYLCASSFSGRSLETQYFGPGTRLLVL.

The chain carries TRBV27 and TRBJ1-3; a weak D match, TRBD1 (5 bases). CDR3 size: 17 residues. Germline V lookup: CDR1 MNHEY, CDR2 SMNVEV (reference sequence). The germline V and J ends were trimmed by 5 bases and 0 bases, with 17 bases remaining between them. In DNA, the CDR3 is TGTGCCAGCAGTCCCGAGGGGAGTTTCTTCTCTGGAAACACCATATATTTT. Residues: CASSPEGSFFSGNTIYF.

For the CDR3, the DNA is TGTGCCAGCAGCTCCGGGGGGACAGGGGGCAACGAGCAGTACTTC. It translates to CASSSGGTGGNEQYF. The J gene is TRBJ2-7, the V gene TRBV28, with TRBD1 identical over 12 bases. Trimming cost V 6 bases and J 5 bases; bases outside gene matches: 8. The CDR3 runs to 15 residues. CDR1 and CDR2 from the germline V gene are MDHEN and SYDVKM.

This clonotype was counted between two and nine times. A much larger clone differs from this one at a single base, so this may be a read error. The rearrangement uses TRBV28 and TRBJ1-1; maybe TRBD1 (6 bases). The length of the CDR3 is 11 residues. Looked up from germline, CDR1 is MDHEN and CDR2 is SYDVKM. CDR3 DNA sequence: TGTGCCAGCGGTTTGGACAGAAAAGCTTTCTTT. The encoded protein is CASGLDRKAFF. Variable domain in full (rest from reference TRBV28 and TRBJ1-1): DVKVTQSSRYLVKRTGEKVFLECVQDMDHENMFWYRQDPGLGLRLIYFSYDVKMKEKGDIPEGYSVSREKKERFSLILESASTNQTSMYLCASGLDRKAFFGQGTRLTVV.

This clonotype occurred a few times. The chain has TRBV5-1 and TRBJ1-2; D is uncertain. V was clipped by 4 bases and J by 5 bases, with 12 bases between them. The CDR3 contains 13 residues. The germline gives CDR1 SGHRS, CDR2 YFSETQ. As DNA, the CDR3 is TGCGCCAGCAGCCTGCAGGTTACGTATGGCTACACCTTC. Protein sequence: CASSLQVTYGYTF. The whole variable domain, remainder taken from reference TRBV5-1 and TRBJ1-2, is KAGVTQTPRYLIKTRGQQVTLSCSPISGHRSVSWYQQTPGQGLQFLFEYFSETQRNKGNFPGRFSGRQFSNSRSEMNVSTLELGDSALYLCASSLQVTYGYTFGSGTRLTVV.

This clonotype was observed at least ten times. V usage is TRBV28 and J usage is TRBJ2-3; tentatively, D is TRBD1 or TRBD2 (5 bases each). This CDR3 is 14 amino acids long. With 3 bases removed from V and 4 bases from J, the gap between germline ends came to 11 bases. CDR1 is MDHEN, CDR2 SYDVKM, per germline. For the CDR3, the DNA is TGTGCCAGCAGTTTGGGGGAGCTCGCAGATACGCAGTATTTT. Amino acids: CASSLGELADTQYF.

This clonotype was observed many times. The V gene is TRBV5-6, the J gene TRBJ2-3; D is possibly TRBD1 or TRBD2 (5 bases each). With 6 bases removed from V and 3 bases from J, the gap between germline ends came to 11 bases. This CDR3 comprises 13 residues. CDR1 SGHDT and CDR2 YYEEEE come from the germline V gene. Here the CDR3 DNA reads TGTGCCAGCAACCTAGGGACGACAGATACGCAGTATTTT. Its protein product is CASNLGTTDTQYF.

On this clonotype: This may come from a read error, since a much larger clone is one base off. The chain combines TRBV24-1 with TRBJ2-7; possible D gene TRBD1, 5 bases. The CDR3 runs 19 residues. Germline CDR1 KGHDR, CDR2 SFDVKD. The V end was cut by 0 bases, the J end by 2 bases, with 22 bases between. This CDR3 is CATSDLQPPPRVPTYEQYF. The DNA for the CDR3 is TGTGCCACCAGTGATTTGCAGCCCCCCCCCAGGGTCCCAACCTACGAGCAGTACTTC.

Many counts were recorded for this clonotype. This chain joins TRBV28 and TRBJ1-4; D is perhaps TRBD1 (5 bases). Per germline, CDR1 MDHEN and CDR2 SYDVKM. This CDR3 is 12 amino acids long. The V end was cut by 6 bases, the J end by 8 bases, with 10 bases between. The chain's CDR3 is CASSRAQEKLFF. DNA of the CDR3: TGTGCCAGCAGCAGGGCTCAAGAAAAACTGTTTTTT. Variable domain in full (rest from reference TRBV28 and TRBJ1-4): DVKVTQSSRYLVKRTGEKVFLECVQDMDHENMFWYRQDPGLGLRLIYFSYDVKMKEKGDIPEGYSVSREKKERFSLILESASTNQTSMYLCASSRAQEKLFFGSGTQLSVL.

This clonotype was found many times. V usage is TRBV14 and J usage is TRBJ2-1; 13 positions match TRBD2. The germline V gene encodes CDR1 SGHDN and CDR2 FVKESK. CDR3 length: 17 residues. V lost 5 bases and J lost 7; bases outside the gene matches: 11. The CDR3 region is CASSGTSGIRFSNEQFF. In DNA, the CDR3 is TGTGCCAGCAGCGGGACTAGCGGGATAAGATTTTCTAATGAGCAGTTCTTC. The variable domain in full, completed from reference TRBV14 and TRBJ2-1, reads EAGVTQFPSHSVIEKGQTVTLRCDPISGHDNLYWYRRVMGKEIKFLLHFVKESKQDESGMPNNRFLAERTGGTYSTLKVQPAELEDSGVYFCASSGTSGIRFSNEQFFGPGTRLTVL.

Ten or more counts support this clonotype. This chain uses TRBV7-8 with TRBJ1-1, with TRBD1 matching 10 bases. After removal of 5 bases from V and 0 bases from J, the junction contained 6 bases not matched to a gene. Per the germline V gene, CDR1 is SGHVS and CDR2 is FQNEAQ. The CDR3 spans 16 residues. DNA for the CDR3: TGTGCCAGCAGCATTGGGACAGGGGCTATGAACACTGAAGCTTTCTTT. The encoded protein is CASSIGTGAMNTEAFF.

This clonotype was seen more than once but under ten times. The chain recombines TRBV4-3 with TRBJ1-6; D unclear. The length of the CDR3 is 14 residues. Germline CDR1 LGHNA, CDR2 YSLEER. V was trimmed by 4 bases and J by 7 bases, leaving 11 bases between them. As DNA, the CDR3 is TGCGCCAGCAGCCGACTGGCGGGGAATTCACCCCTCCACTTT. This gives the protein CASSRLAGNSPLHF.

This clonotype was seen repeatedly, ten times or more. The chain links TRBV20-1 to TRBJ1-5; weak D call: TRBD1 (6 bases). Germline assignment: CDR1 DFQATT and CDR2 SNEGSKA (reference sequence). V dropped 5 bases and J dropped 6 bases, with 17 bases sitting between them. The CDR3 is made up of 14 amino acids. CDR3: CSAGPSVGGQPQHF. CDR3 nucleotides: TGCAGTGCTGGACCTAGCGTAGGGGGTCAGCCCCAGCATTTT.